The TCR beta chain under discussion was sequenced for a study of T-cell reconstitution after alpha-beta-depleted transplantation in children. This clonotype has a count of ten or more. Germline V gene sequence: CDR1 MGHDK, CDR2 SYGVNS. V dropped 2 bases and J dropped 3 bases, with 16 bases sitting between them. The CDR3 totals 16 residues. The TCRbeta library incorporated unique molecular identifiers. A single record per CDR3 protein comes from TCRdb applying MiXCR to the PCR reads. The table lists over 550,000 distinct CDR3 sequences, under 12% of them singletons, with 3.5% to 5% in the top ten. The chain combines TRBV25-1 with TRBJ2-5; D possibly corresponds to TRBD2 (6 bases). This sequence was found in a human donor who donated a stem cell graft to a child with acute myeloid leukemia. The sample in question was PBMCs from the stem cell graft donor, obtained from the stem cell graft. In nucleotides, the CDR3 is TGTGCCAGCAGTGAAAGTCTCGGAGGGCGGAAAGAGACCCAGTACTTC. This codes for CASSESLGGRKETQYF.